One T cell receptor (beta chain) is described in this entry. Its antigen specificity is not known. No base quality information exists; no much larger clone differs at one position. The donors were a few dozen Caucasian individuals from Russia, aged roughly 6 to 100 years, who were systemically healthy. Each donor gave approximately 9.4 milliliters of peripheral blood, drawn into EDTA-treated Vacutainer tubes. Ficoll-Paque density-gradient centrifugation was used to isolate PBMCs, with at least 7 million per sample. Total RNA was extracted from PBMCs with Trizol reagent, with at least 6 micrograms obtained per sample. The percentages of naive CD45RAhigh/CD27high T cells were determined by flow cytometry on a PBMC aliquot from every donor. The data are from a study of blood T cells in healthy people across ages (dated by TCRdb to between 2014 and 2016). Regarding the research as a whole: Template switching captured roughly one uniquely barcoded TCR beta cDNA molecule per two T cells in model experiments. The study measured age-related changes in TCR beta repertoire diversity using deep sequencing normalized with unique cDNA molecular identifiers. Four age groups were formed from the donors: young (average approximately 15 years), middle-aged (approximately 40), aged (roughly 56) and long-lived (about 80). To avoid experimental bias, donors of different ages were distributed randomly across sequencing lanes. For two donors (one aged 18 to 30 and one aged 80 or older), the study analyzed two additional independent replicas of 1 million unique cDNA reads from the same blood draw. Overall study outcomes, separate from this receptor: Compared with the aged group, more naive CD4+ T cells, fewer expanded clones and increased TCR diversity were shown by the long-lived group, suggesting age selection. The percentage of naive T cells measured by flow cytometry correlated strongly with observed TCR beta diversity. Bulk unsorted PBMC profiling prevented conclusive comparison of naive and antigen-experienced compartments. The CMV infection status of donors was not known, potentially confounding age-related changes in expanded clonotypes. Total diversity estimates from one million sequenced T cells were considered lower bounds and underestimates. Observed TCR beta diversity per million T cells fell roughly linearly with age, and a significant reduction was already apparent by age approximately 40.

CDR1 and CDR2 are read off the germline V gene (reference sequence) as MNHEY and SMNVEV. The cysteine opens and the phenylalanine closes a CDR3 of 14 amino acids. Solely the CDR3 DNA is kept, with 42 bases framed from the first base. Between the V and J ends, shortened by 3 bases and 1 base respectively, the junction contains 8 bases. The receptor library was made with 5' RACE. Instrument on record: Illumina HiSeq 2500. A second PCR of roughly 6 to 11 cycles was run with a J-beta primer mix and a sample-barcoded 5' primer. A template-switch 5' adaptor carrying 12 random nucleotides introduced a unique molecular identifier onto each TCR beta cDNA molecule. Each sample yielded at least 2.5 million CDR3-containing paired-end reads. First-strand cDNA synthesis was performed from all RNA using the Mint cDNA synthesis kit, with priming by a TRBC-specific oligonucleotide. After uracil-DNA glycosylase treatment, a first 18-cycle PCR used universal primers M1SS and BC2_uni_R on all cDNA. Per the source publication's procedure: For normalization, 1 million high-quality reads were randomly selected from each sample, with every read carrying a distinct molecular identifier. Reads sharing molecular identifiers were discarded rather than binned into consensus sequences. MiTCR, run with a Q25 quality threshold and the strictest error-elimination algorithm, handled CDR3 identification, clonotype clustering and error correction. A nonparametric unseen species model using Euler transformation provided a lower-bound estimate of total TCR beta diversity. The public reads were run again by TCRdb, first through fastp at Q25 and then through MiXCR, and only productive beta chains were kept. Entries are consolidated by CDR3 protein sequence, retaining the most common genes and DNA. What appears here as the V and J calls and clone size reflects TCRdb's work, not the paper's. In this sample the table shows fewer than 950,000 distinct CDR3 sequences, 40% to 65% of which occur a single time. About 38% of the sample goes to the ten largest clones.

Rearrangement joined TRBV27 to TRBJ2-3; no D gene can be assigned with confidence. The TCR was taken from a man older than 75 in good health. Sequenced: blood. The DNA reads TGTGCCAGCAGTTTCGTCTGGGGCACAGATACGCAGTATTTT. Translation gives CASSFVWGTDTQYF.